The entry below gives a single TCR beta chain sequence along with its context. As yet, its antigen is unknown. The TCR beta cDNA came from 5'RACE template switching with UMIs. TCRdb reprocessed the 5' RACE reads and keeps a single row for each CDR3 protein, giving no DNA. Its clone listing holds around 550,000 distinct CDR3 sequences. The germline V gene encodes CDR1 KGHSH and CDR2 LQKENI. The CDR3 runs 15 residues. This sample is drawn from a study of T cells expressing NK-cell markers. On the study more broadly: Sorted CD3+CD56+NKG2C+, CD3+CD56+NKG2C- and CD3+CD56-NKG2C+ T cells supplied TCR beta repertoires. Study-level results: The study found these clonotypes also leading the CD3+CD56-NKG2C+ fraction in four donors. NKG2C+ dominant clonotype frequencies in more than 5 donors were about 1.0-7.5% of CD8+ T cells.

The origin of this receptor is a man aged 18 to 29 in good health. The sample comprised blood T cells: a sorted CD56 or NKG2C T cell subset, CD4+ or CD8+ T cells, or bulk PBMC T cells (not recorded which). The chain uses TRBV18 and TRBJ2-7; TCRdb gives TRBD2 as the D gene, but with no DNA this cannot be confirmed. The CDR3 is CASSPISGNAYEQYF.